This TCR beta chain comes out of a study of TIL therapy for anti-PD-1-resistant metastatic lung cancer. Turning to the study itself: Progressing patients received lymphodepletion, expanded TIL infusion and IL-2.

This was the immunoSEQ v3 assay. Produced via immunoSEQ multiplex PCR; TCRdb's table is partial and in-frame only. Among 57,000 or so clones, roughly 84% were seen once, and the ten largest hold 2.6%. CDR3 length: 11 amino acids. The V gene's germline CDR1 is ENHRY and CDR2 SYGVKD. Of note for this clone: Its antigen is unknown. An end of the junction differs from the germline gene, which may be a read error.

Broader study findings: After infusion, TIL clonotypes partly replaced peripheral T cells and declined over months.

Time point noted: pre-treatment sample, taken before nivolumab and TIL therapy. The rearrangement joins TRBV10-3 to TRBJ2-7; D unclear. The specimen comprised blood, sampled at baseline. The clonotype comes from a person aged 25-85 years with non-small cell lung cancer. The CDR3 reads CAIGRDLPTFF. The CDR3 DNA is TGTGCCATCGGGCGAGATTTACCGACCTTTTTC.